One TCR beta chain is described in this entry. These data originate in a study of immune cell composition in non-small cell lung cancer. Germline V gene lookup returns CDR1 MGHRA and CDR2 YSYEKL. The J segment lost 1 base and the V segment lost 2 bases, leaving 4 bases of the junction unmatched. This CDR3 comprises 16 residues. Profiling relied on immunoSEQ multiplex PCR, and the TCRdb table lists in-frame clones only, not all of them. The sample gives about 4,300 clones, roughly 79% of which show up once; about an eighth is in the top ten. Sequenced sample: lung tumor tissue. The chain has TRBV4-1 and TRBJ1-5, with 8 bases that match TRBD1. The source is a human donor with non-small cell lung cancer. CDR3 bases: TGCGCCAGCAGCCAAACCTGGACAGGGAGCAATCAGCCCCAGCATTTT. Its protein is CASSQTWTGSNQPQHF.